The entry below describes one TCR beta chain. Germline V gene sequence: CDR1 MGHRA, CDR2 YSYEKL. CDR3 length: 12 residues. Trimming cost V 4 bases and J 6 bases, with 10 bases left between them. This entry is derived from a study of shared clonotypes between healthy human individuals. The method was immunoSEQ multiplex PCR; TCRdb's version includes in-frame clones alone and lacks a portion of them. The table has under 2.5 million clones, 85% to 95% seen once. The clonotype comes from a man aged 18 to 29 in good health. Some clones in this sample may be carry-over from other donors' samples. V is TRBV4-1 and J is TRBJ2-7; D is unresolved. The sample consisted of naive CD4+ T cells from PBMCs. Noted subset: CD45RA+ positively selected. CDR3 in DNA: TGCGCCAGCAGCCTCCCGTCGGCCGAGCAGTACTTC. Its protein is CASSLPSAEQYF.